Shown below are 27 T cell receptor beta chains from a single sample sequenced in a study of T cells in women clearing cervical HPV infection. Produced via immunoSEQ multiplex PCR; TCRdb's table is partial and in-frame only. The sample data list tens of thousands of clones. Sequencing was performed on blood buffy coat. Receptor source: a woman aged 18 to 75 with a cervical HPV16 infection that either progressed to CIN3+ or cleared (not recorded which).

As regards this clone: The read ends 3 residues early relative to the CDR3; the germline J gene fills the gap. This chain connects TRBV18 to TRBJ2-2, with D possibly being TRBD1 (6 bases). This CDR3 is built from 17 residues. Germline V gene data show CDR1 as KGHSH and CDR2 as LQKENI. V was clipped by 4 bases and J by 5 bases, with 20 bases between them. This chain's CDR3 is CASSLYSGGQTTGELFF. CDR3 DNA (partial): TGTGCCAGCTCACTATATTCTGGGGGACAAACGACCGGGGAG.

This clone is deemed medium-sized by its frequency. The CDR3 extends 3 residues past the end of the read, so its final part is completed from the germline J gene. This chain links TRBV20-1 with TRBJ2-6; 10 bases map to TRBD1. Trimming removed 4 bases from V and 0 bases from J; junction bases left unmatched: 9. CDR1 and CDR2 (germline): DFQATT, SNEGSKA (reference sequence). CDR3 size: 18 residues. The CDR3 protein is CSAKQGQGWFSGANVLTF. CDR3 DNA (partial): TGCAGTGCTAAGCAGGGACAGGGGTGGTTCTCTGGGGCCAACGTC.

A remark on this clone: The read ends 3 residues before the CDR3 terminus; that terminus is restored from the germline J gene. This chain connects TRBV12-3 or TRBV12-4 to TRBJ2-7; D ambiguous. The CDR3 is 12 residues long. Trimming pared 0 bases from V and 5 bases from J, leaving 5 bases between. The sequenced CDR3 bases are TGTGCCAGCAGTTTAGCGCAGGACGAG. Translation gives CASSLAQDE. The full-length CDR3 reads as CASSLAQDEQYF.

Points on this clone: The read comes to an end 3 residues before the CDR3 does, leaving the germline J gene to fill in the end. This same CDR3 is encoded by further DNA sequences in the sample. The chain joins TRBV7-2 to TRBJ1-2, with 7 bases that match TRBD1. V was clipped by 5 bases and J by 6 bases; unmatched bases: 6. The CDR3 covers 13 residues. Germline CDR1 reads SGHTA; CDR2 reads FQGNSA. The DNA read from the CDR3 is TGTGCCAGCAGCACCCCTCAGGGGGATGGC. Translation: CASSTPQGDG. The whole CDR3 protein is CASSTPQGDGYTF.

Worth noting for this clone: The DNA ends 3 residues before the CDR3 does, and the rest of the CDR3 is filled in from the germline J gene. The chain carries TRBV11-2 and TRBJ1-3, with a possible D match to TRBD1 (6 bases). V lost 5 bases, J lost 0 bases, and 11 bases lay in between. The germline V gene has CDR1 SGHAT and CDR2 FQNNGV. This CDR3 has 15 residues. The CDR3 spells CASSLNRVSGNTIYF. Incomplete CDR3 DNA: TGTGCCAGCAGCCTCAACAGGGTCTCTGGAAACACC.

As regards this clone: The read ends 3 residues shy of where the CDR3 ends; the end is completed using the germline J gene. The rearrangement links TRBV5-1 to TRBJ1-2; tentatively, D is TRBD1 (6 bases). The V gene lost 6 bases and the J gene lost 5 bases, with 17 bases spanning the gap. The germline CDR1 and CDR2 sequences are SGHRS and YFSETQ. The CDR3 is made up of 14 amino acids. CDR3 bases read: TGCGCCAGCACTCCAGGGGAGGCGAGGTATGGC. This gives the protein CASTPGEARYG. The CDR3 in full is CASTPGEARYGYTF.

This CDR3 is CASSLTGYTGELFF. The sequenced CDR3 bases are TGTGCCAGCAGCTTGACAGGGTACACCGGGGAG. V usage is TRBV7-2 and J usage is TRBJ2-2; TRBD1 matches 7 bases. The read terminates 3 residues before the CDR3 end, so the remaining end is supplied by the germline J gene. The germline gives CDR1 SGHTA, CDR2 FQGNSA. V lost 3 bases to trimming and J lost 3 bases; unmatched junction nucleotides: 1. The CDR3 sequence is 14 residues long.

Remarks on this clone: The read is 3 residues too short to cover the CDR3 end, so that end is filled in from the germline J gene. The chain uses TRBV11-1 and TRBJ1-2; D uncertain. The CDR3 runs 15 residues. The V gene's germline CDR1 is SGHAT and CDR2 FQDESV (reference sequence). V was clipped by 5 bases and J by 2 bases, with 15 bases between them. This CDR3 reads CASSPLALQNYGYTF. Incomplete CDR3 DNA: TGTGCCAGCAGCCCACTAGCCCTGCAGAACTATGGC.

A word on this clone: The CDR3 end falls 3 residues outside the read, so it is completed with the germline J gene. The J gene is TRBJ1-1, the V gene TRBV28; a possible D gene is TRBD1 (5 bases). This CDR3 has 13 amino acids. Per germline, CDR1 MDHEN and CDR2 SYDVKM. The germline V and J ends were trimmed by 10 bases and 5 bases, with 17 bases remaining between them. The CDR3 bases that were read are TGTGCCACATTTGGGGCCACTTTGACTGAA. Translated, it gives CATFGATLTE. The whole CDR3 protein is CATFGATLTEAFF.

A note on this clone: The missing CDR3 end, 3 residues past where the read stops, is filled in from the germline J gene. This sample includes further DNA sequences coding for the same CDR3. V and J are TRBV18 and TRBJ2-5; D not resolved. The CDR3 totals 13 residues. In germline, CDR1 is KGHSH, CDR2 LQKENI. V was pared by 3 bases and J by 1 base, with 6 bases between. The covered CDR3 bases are TGTGCCAGCTCACCGCGAGCCCAAGAGACC. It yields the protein CASSPRAQET. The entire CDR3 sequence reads CASSPRAQETQYF.

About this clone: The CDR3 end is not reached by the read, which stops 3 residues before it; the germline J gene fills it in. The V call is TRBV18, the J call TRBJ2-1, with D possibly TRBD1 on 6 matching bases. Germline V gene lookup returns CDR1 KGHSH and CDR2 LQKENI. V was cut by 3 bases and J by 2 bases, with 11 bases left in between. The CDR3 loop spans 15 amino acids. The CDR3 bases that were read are TGTGCCAGCTCACCGGCACAGGGACCCTACAATGAG. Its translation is CASSPAQGPYNE. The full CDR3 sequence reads CASSPAQGPYNEQFF.

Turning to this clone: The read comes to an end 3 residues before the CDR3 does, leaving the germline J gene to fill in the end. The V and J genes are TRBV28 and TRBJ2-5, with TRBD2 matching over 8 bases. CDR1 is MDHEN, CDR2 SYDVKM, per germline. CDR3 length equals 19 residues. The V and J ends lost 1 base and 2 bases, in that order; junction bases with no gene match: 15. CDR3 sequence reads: CASSLLWSRAGESQETQYF. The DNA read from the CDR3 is TGTGCCAGCAGTTTATTGTGGTCTCGAGCGGGGGAGAGTCAAGAGACC. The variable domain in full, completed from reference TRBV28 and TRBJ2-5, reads DVKVTQSSRYLVKRTGEKVFLECVQDMDHENMFWYRQDPGLGLRLIYFSYDVKMKEKGDIPEGYSVSREKKERFSLILESASTNQTSMYLCASSLLWSRAGESQETQYFGPGTRLLVL.

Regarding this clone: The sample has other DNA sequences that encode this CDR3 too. The CDR3 spells CASSEGTSTDTQYF. The CDR3 bases that were read are TGTGCCAGCAGTGAGGGGACTAGCACAGATACG. The rearrangement uses TRBV6-4 and TRBJ2-3; D possibly corresponds to TRBD2 (6 bases). The read comes to an end 3 residues before the CDR3 does, leaving the germline J gene to fill in the end. Germline-derived CDR1 and CDR2 are MRHNA and SNTAGT. CDR3 length equals 14 residues. Trimming shortened V by 3 bases and J by 0 bases, and 7 bases separated the two germline ends.

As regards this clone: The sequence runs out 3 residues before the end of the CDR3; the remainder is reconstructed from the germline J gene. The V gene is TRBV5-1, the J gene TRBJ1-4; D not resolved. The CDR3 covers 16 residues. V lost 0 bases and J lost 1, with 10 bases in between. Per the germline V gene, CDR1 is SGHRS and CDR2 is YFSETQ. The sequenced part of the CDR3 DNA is TGCGCCAGCAGCTTGGGCCAGGAGCTAACTAATGAAAAA. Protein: CASSLGQELTNEK. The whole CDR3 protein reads CASSLGQELTNEKLFF.

This chain's CDR3 is CSARRTGYNEQFF. CDR3 bases read: TGCAGTGCTAGACGTACAGGTTACAATGAG. The genes are TRBV20-1 and TRBJ2-1; a possible D gene is TRBD1 (5 bases). The read comes to an end 3 residues before the CDR3 does, leaving the germline J gene to fill in the end. V was cut by 2 bases and J by 4 bases, with 9 bases left in between. This CDR3 comprises 13 residues. Germline V gene sequence: CDR1 DFQATT, CDR2 SNEGSKA (reference sequence).

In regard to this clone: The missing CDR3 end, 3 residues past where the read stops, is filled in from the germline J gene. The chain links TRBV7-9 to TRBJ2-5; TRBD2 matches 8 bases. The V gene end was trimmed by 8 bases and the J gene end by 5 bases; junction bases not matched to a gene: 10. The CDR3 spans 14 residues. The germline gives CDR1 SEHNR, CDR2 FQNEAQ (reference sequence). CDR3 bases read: TGTGCCAGCGGCGTAGCGGGACTAGACGAGACC. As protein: CASGVAGLDET. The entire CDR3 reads CASGVAGLDETQYF.

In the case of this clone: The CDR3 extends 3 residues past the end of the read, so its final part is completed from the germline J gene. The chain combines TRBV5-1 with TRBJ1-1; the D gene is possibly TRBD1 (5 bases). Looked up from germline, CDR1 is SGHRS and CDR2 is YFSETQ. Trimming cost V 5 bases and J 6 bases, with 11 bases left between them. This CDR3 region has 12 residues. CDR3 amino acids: CASRRDSPEAFF. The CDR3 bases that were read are TGCGCCAGCAGACGAGACAGCCCTGAA.

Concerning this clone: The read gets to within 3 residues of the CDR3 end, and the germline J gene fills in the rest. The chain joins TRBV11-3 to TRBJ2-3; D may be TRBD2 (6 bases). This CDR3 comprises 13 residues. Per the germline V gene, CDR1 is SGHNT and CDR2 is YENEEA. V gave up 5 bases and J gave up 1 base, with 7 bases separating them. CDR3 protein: CASSRGGTDTQYF. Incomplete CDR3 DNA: TGTGCCAGCAGCCGCGGGGGCACAGATACG.

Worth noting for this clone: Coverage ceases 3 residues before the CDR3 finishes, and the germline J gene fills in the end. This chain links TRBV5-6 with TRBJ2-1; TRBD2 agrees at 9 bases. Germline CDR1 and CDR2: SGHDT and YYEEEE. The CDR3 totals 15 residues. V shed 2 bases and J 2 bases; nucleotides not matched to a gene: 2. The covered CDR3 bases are TGTGCCAGCAGCTTAGCGGGGGGTGCCTACAATGAG. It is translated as CASSLAGGAYNE. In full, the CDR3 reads CASSLAGGAYNEQFF.

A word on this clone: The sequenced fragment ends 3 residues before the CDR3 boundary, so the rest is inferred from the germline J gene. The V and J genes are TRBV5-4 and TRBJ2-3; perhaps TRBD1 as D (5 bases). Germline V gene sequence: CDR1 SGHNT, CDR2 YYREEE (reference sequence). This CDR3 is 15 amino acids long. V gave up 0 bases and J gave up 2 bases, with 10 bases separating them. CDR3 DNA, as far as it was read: TGTGCCAGCAGCTTGGAGATAGGGGCCACAGATACG. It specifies CASSLEIGATDT. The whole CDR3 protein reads CASSLEIGATDTQYF.

The CDR3 DNA, read in part, is TGCAGTGCTAGCGACAGGGGGCTTGAGATAGGTACG. Amino acids: CSASDRGLEIGT. The entire CDR3 is CSASDRGLEIGTQYF. The genes are TRBV20-1 and TRBJ2-3, with 10 bases that match TRBD1. The CDR3 goes on 3 residues after the read ends, and that part is filled in from the germline J gene. CDR1 and CDR2 from the germline V gene are DFQATT and SNEGSKA (reference sequence). The J segment lost 8 bases and the V segment lost 3 bases, leaving 11 bases of the junction unmatched. The CDR3 contains 15 residues.

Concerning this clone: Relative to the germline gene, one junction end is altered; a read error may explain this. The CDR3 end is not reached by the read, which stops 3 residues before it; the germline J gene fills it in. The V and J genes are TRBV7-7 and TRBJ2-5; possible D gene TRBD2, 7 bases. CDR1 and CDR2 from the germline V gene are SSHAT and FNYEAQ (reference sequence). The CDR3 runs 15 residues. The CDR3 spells CASSLGGGIQETQYF. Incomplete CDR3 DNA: TGTGCCAGCAGTTTAGGGGGGGGGATACAAGAGACC.

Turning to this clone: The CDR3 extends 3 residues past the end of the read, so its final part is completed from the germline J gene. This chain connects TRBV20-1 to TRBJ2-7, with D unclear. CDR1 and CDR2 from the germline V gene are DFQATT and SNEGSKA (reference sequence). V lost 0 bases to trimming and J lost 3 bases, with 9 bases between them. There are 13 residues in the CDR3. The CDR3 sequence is CSARDTSDYEQYF. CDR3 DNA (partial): TGCAGTGCTAGAGATACAAGCGACTACGAG.

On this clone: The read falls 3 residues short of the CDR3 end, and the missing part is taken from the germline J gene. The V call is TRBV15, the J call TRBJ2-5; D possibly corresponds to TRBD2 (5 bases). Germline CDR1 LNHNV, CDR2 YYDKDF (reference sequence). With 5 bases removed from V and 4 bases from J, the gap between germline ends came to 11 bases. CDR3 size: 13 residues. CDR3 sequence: CATSPPGRETQYF. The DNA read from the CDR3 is TGTGCCACCAGCCCCCCGGGGAGAGAGACC.

The CDR3 bases that were read are TGTGCCAGTAGTATAAGCCTAGCGGGGATAGAGACC. Amino acid sequence: CASSISLAGIET. The CDR3 reads in full as CASSISLAGIETQYF. V gene TRBV19 combines with J gene TRBJ2-5; 9 bases line up with TRBD2. Read coverage stops 3 residues before the CDR3 terminus; the germline J gene supplies the remainder. CDR3 length: 15 residues. The trim removed 2 bases at V and 4 bases at J, leaving 5 bases unmatched. Germline loops: CDR1 LNHDA, CDR2 SQIVND (reference sequence).

The CDR3 is CASSHPTATSTDTQYF. The DNA read from the CDR3 is TGTGCCAGCAGCCACCCGACAGCTACGTCCACAGATACG. The V gene is TRBV14, the J gene TRBJ2-3; tentative D call: TRBD1 (5 bases). With the read ending 3 residues before the CDR3 end, the germline J gene is used to fill in that end. CDR1 is SGHDN, CDR2 FVKESK, per germline. Trimming removed 3 bases from V and 2 bases from J, with 15 bases in between. The CDR3 consists of 16 residues. Complete variable domain (other parts from reference TRBV14 and TRBJ2-3): EAGVTQFPSHSVIEKGQTVTLRCDPISGHDNLYWYRRVMGKEIKFLLHFVKESKQDESGMPNNRFLAERTGGTYSTLKVQPAELEDSGVYFCASSHPTATSTDTQYFGPGTRLTVL.

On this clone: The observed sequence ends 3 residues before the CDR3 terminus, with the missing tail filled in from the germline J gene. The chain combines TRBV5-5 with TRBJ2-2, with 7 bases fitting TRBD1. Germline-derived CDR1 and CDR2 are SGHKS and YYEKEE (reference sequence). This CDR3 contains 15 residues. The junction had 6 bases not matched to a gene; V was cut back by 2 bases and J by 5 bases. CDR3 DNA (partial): TGTGCCAGCAGCTTCGACAGGGTTCGGACCGGGGAG. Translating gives CASSFDRVRTGE. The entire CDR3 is CASSFDRVRTGELFF. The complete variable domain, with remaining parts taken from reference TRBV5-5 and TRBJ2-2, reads DAGVTQSPTHLIKTRGQQVTLRCSPISGHKSVSWYQQVLGQGPQFIFQYYEKEERGRGNFPDRFSARQFPNYSSELNVNALLLGDSALYLCASSFDRVRTGELFFGEGSRLTVL.